This is a list of T cell receptor beta chains from one sample in a study of post-analysis software for immune sequencing data. TCRdb itself ran the PCR reads through MiXCR, one entry per CDR3 protein. Here the sample spans 750,000 to 900,000 distinct CDR3 sequences, 46% being singletons. The sequencing sample was made of blood. These receptors all stem from a girl aged 5 to 17 with multiple sclerosis. Each CDR3 is given with its conserved first and last residue. Each record gives: J gene, CDR3 length, V gene, D gene, clone size, CDR3 protein, CDR3 DNA. D genes are given only for firm matches. Not every row has a clone size; where given, it reads once, few, many or a size class.

J: TRBJ1-2; length: 14; V: TRBV20-1; D: NA; size: few; CDR3: CSAIGRSSNYGYTF; DNA: TGCAGTGCAATAGGGCGGAGTAGTAACTATGGCTACACCTTC
J: TRBJ2-5; length: 16; V: TRBV7-3; D: TRBD1; size: few; CDR3: CASSLTGGLFQETQYF; DNA: TGTGCCAGCTCCCTCACAGGGGGCCTCTTTCAAGAGACCCAGTACTTC
J: TRBJ2-1; length: 19; V: TRBV12-3/TRBV12-4; D: TRBD1; size: once; CDR3: CASSYSRGPAGREYNEQFF; DNA: TGTGCCAGCAGTTACTCGAGGGGGCCTGCGGGTAGGGAGTACAATGAGCAGTTCTTC
J: TRBJ2-3; length: 15; V: TRBV10-3; D: TRBD2; size: NA; CDR3: CAITDAGGSTDTQYF; DNA: TGTGCCATCACGGACGCGGGAGGGAGCACAGATACGCAGTATTTT
J: TRBJ2-5; length: 16; V: TRBV20-1; D: NA; size: few; CDR3: CSAEPAARDSVETQYF; DNA: TGCAGTGCCGAACCTGCCGCCCGGGACTCCGTTGAGACCCAGTACTTC
J: TRBJ2-1; length: 20; V: TRBV24-1; D: NA; size: NA; CDR3: CATSDYLLGAGGKLYNEQFF; DNA: TGTGCCACCAGTGACTATCTCCTGGGGGCAGGAGGGAAGCTGTACAATGAGCAGTTCTTC
J: TRBJ1-2; length: 13; V: TRBV20-1; D: NA; size: NA; CDR3: CSALLSGAKGYTF; DNA: TGCAGTGCCCTCCTGTCGGGGGCCAAGGGCTACACCTTC
J: TRBJ2-7; length: 15; V: TRBV5-1; D: TRBD2; size: few; CDR3: CASSLEGLADYEQYF; DNA: TGCGCCAGCAGCTTGGAGGGACTAGCGGACTACGAGCAGTACTTC
J: TRBJ1-2; length: 13; V: TRBV2; D: NA; size: NA; CDR3: CASTAAGDYGYTF; DNA: TGTGCCAGCACCGCGGCAGGGGACTATGGCTACACCTTC
J: TRBJ1-5; length: 9; V: TRBV9; D: NA; size: few; CDR3: CATNQPQHF; DNA: TGTGCCACCAATCAGCCCCAGCATTTT
J: TRBJ2-1; length: 15; V: TRBV6-2/TRBV6-3; D: NA; size: NA; CDR3: CASALVGSLYNEQFF; DNA: TGTGCCAGCGCCCTAGTGGGTTCCCTCTACAATGAGCAGTTCTTC
J: TRBJ2-5; length: 12; V: TRBV6-5; D: NA; size: NA; CDR3: CASSKQGEEQYF; DNA: TGTGCCAGCAGTAAACAAGGGGAAGAGCAGTACTTC
J: TRBJ1-1; length: 13; V: TRBV29-1; D: TRBD1; size: NA; CDR3: CSIGQVMNTEAFF; DNA: TGCAGCATAGGACAGGTGATGAACACTGAAGCTTTCTTT
J: TRBJ1-4; length: 20; V: TRBV7-4; D: NA; size: NA; CDR3: CASSPPGPTCQSATNEKLFF; DNA: TGTGCCAGCAGCCCGCCGGGGCCTACATGCCAATCTGCAACTAATGAAAAACTGTTTTTT
J: TRBJ1-1; length: 13; V: TRBV7-3; D: NA; size: NA; CDR3: CASSLMLNTEAFF; DNA: TGTGCCAGCAGCTTAATGCTGAACACTGAAGCTTTCTTT
J: TRBJ2-3; length: 12; V: TRBV16; D: NA; size: few; CDR3: CASSLNGYTQYF; DNA: TGTGCCAGCAGCCTGAACGGGTATACGCAGTATTTT
J: TRBJ1-1; length: 15; V: TRBV12-3/TRBV12-4; D: NA; size: NA; CDR3: CASSLRGEGNTEAFF; DNA: TGTGCCAGCAGTCTAAGGGGGGAAGGGAACACTGAAGCTTTCTTT
J: TRBJ2-7; length: 16; V: TRBV12-3/TRBV12-4; D: NA; size: NA; CDR3: CASSFLQDTISYEQYF; DNA: TGTGCCAGCAGTTTCCTACAGGACACCATCTCCTACGAGCAGTACTTC
J: TRBJ2-1; length: 14; V: TRBV20-1; D: TRBD2; size: few; CDR3: CSASAAGGYNEQFF; DNA: TGCAGTGCTAGTGCGGCGGGAGGGTACAATGAGCAGTTCTTC
J: TRBJ2-3; length: 13; V: TRBV5-1; D: NA; size: many; CDR3: CASSLELADTQYF; DNA: TGTGCCAGCAGCTTAGAACTTGCAGATACGCAGTATTTT
J: TRBJ2-7; length: 14; V: TRBV6-2/TRBV6-3; D: TRBD1; size: NA; CDR3: CASSLQGQGHEQYF; DNA: TGTGCCAGCAGTCTACAGGGACAGGGCCACGAGCAGTACTTC
J: TRBJ2-7; length: 16; V: TRBV28; D: TRBD1; size: NA; CDR3: CASSLIRGQASYEQYF; DNA: TGTGCCAGCAGTTTAATCCGGGGACAGGCCTCCTACGAGCAGTACTTC
J: TRBJ2-1; length: 12; V: TRBV10-3; D: NA; size: few; CDR3: CAISESSDEQFF; DNA: TGTGCCATCAGTGAGTCCTCGGATGAGCAGTTCTTC
J: TRBJ1-1; length: 17; V: TRBV4-1; D: TRBD1; size: few; CDR3: CASSQEPGRTGNTEAFF; DNA: TGCGCCAGCAGCCAAGAACCAGGTCGGACAGGGAACACTGAAGCTTTCTTT
J: TRBJ2-7; length: 15; V: TRBV6-6; D: NA; size: few; CDR3: CASSKRQNRTYEQYF; DNA: TGTGCCAGCAGCAAAAGACAGAACCGGACCTACGAGCAGTACTTC